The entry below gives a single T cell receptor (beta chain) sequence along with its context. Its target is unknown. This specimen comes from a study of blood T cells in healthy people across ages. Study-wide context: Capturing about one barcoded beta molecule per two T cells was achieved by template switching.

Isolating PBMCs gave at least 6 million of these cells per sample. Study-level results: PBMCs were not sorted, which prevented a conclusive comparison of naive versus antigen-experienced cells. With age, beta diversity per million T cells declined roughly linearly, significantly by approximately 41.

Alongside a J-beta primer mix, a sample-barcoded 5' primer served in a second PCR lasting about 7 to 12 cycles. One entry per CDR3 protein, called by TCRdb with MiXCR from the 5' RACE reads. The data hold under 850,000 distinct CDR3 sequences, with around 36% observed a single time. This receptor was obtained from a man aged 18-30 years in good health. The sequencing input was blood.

The CDR3 coding sequence is TGTGCCAGCAGTCACGGGACGACGGGCGAGCAGTACTTC. This encodes CASSHGTTGEQYF. The rearrangement joins TRBV6-2 or TRBV6-3 to TRBJ2-5; D possibly matches TRBD1 or TRBD2 (5 bases each). The end of the DNA is better explained by TRBJ2-7, so the J call may be wrong. CDR1 and CDR2 from the germline V gene are MNHEY and SVGEGT. The CDR3 loop spans 13 amino acids.